The 28 T cell receptor beta chains given below trace back to one sample, sequenced in a study of regulatory T cells in long-lasting Graves disease. Libraries of TCR beta came from iRepertoire HTBI primers plus Arm-PCR of CDR3 regions. Using its own MiXCR run on the multiplex PCR reads, TCRdb lists one record per CDR3 protein. The data show 540,000 or so distinct CDR3 sequences, about 13% seen once. The time point here: newly diagnosed GD, antithyroid drugs for less than 3 months. PBMC RNA served as the TCR library source. The same data also contributed to another study, on T cells in Graves' hyperthyroidism and ophthalmopathy.

Source: peripheral blood mononuclear cells (PBMCs), taken at new diagnosis, from a patient treated with antithyroid drugs. These receptors came from a man aged 25-45 years with Graves disease.

This clonotype was seen more than once but under ten times. V usage is TRBV7-8 and J usage is TRBJ1-2; 8 bases fit TRBD1. The germline CDR1 and CDR2 sequences are SGHVS and FQNEAQ. Trimming at V came to 1 base and at J to 8 bases, leaving 6 bases not matched to a gene. The CDR3 loop spans 14 amino acids. CDR3 in DNA: TGTGCCAGCAGCTTAGGGACAGGGATTAAAGGCTACACCTTC. This codes for CASSLGTGIKGYTF.

The V and J genes are TRBV13 and TRBJ1-1; D gene ambiguous. V was shortened by 4 bases and J by 1 base, with 10 bases between the two germline ends. CDR1 and CDR2 from the germline V gene are PRHDT and FYEKMQ (reference sequence). The CDR3 has 14 residues. This chain's CDR3 is CASSSGSANTEAFF. The CDR3 DNA reads TGTGCCAGCAGCTCGGGATCAGCGAACACTGAAGCTTTCTTT.

The sample holds many counts of this clonotype. The chain is built from TRBV7-2 and TRBJ2-4; the D gene is possibly TRBD2 (6 bases). CDR1 and CDR2 (germline): SGHTA, FQGNSA. This CDR3 spans 14 amino acids. Trimming removed 4 bases from V and 6 bases from J, with 13 bases in between. CDR3 in DNA: TGTGCCAGCAGCTCGGGACTTTCAGGAAACATTCAGTACTTC. It is translated as CASSSGLSGNIQYF. Based on the CDR3 plus reference TRBV7-2 and TRBJ2-4, the full variable domain is GAGVSQSPSNKVTEKGKDVELRCDPISGHTALYWYRQSLGQGLEFLIYFQGNSAPDKSGLPSDRFSAERTGGSVSTLTIQRTQQEDSAVYLCASSSGLSGNIQYFGAGTRLSVL.

This clonotype was observed many times. CDR3 DNA sequence: TGCAGCGTTGAAGTGGCGACGGGCTACGAGCAGTACTTC. It is translated as CSVEVATGYEQYF. The J gene is TRBJ2-7, the V gene TRBV29-1; unclear D gene. This CDR3 has 13 amino acids. The germline gives CDR1 SQVTM, CDR2 ANQGSEA. The V end lost 1 base, the J end lost 3 bases, and 10 bases lay between the germline ends.

This clonotype appeared many times. The chain employs TRBV9 and TRBJ1-1; D unresolved. Germline V gene lookup returns CDR1 SGDLS and CDR2 YYNGEE. The ends were cut back, 0 bases at V and 3 bases at J, with 12 bases in the middle. There are 15 residues in the CDR3. CDR3 sequence reads: CASSVDGDWDTEAFF. For the CDR3, the DNA is TGTGCCAGCAGCGTAGATGGGGATTGGGACACTGAAGCTTTCTTT. The whole variable domain, remainder taken from reference TRBV9 and TRBJ1-1, is DSGVTQTPKHLITATGQRVTLRCSPRSGDLSVYWYQQSLDQGLQFLIQYYNGEERAKGNILERFSAQQFPDLHSELNLSSLELGDSALYFCASSVDGDWDTEAFFGQGTRLTVV.

This clonotype was seen ten or more times. The rearrangement uses TRBV3-1 and TRBJ1-5; D is ambiguous. The V end lost 1 base, the J end lost 4 bases, and 5 bases lay between the germline ends. CDR3 length equals 13 residues. Looked up from germline, CDR1 is LGHDT and CDR2 is YNNKEL (reference sequence). Here the CDR3 reads CASSQAWNQPQHF. Here the CDR3 DNA reads TGTGCCAGCAGCCAAGCGTGGAATCAGCCCCAGCATTTT.

This clonotype occurred many times. V gene TRBV20-1 combines with J gene TRBJ2-5; a weak D match, TRBD1 (6 bases). CDR1 DFQATT and CDR2 SNEGSKA come from the germline V gene (reference sequence). The CDR3 spans 16 residues. Between the trimmed V and J ends, which lost 0 bases and 5 bases, there was a span of 19 bases. The CDR3 DNA reads as TGCAGTGCTAGAGATAGTGGGCCATCGAGGGGGGAGACCCAGTACTTC. Protein product: CSARDSGPSRGETQYF.

The rearrangement joins TRBV9 to TRBJ1-5, with 8 bases lining up with TRBD1. CDR3 length equals 14 residues. V gave up 3 bases and J gave up 6 bases; unmatched junction bases: 5. Germline V CDR1 and CDR2: SGDLS, YYNGEE. Written as DNA, the CDR3 is TGTGCCAGCAGCGAGACAGGGGACACTCAGCCCCAGCATTTT. Amino acids: CASSETGDTQPQHF.

This clonotype was seen many times. The chain has TRBV27 and TRBJ1-1; TRBD1 matches 7 bases. The germline V gene encodes CDR1 MNHEY and CDR2 SMNVEV (reference sequence). J was trimmed by 5 bases and V by 5 bases; bases with no gene match: 14. The CDR3 has 16 amino acids. For the CDR3, the DNA is TGTGCCAGCAGTCCCCACCTGACAGGGTGGGGGACTGAAGCTTTCTTT. Amino acid sequence: CASSPHLTGWGTEAFF.

Many counts were recorded for this clonotype. The chain uses TRBV20-1 and TRBJ2-3; D call uncertain. This CDR3 has 15 residues. CDR1 DFQATT and CDR2 SNEGSKA come from the germline V gene (reference sequence). Between the trimmed V and J ends, which lost 3 bases and 4 bases, there was a span of 17 bases. The CDR3 loop reads CSASTAVFISDTQYF. The CDR3 DNA is TGCAGTGCTAGCACAGCCGTTTTCATCTCAGATACGCAGTATTTT.

The chain couples TRBV9 to TRBJ1-2; 7 positions match TRBD1. This CDR3 comprises 14 residues. Germline V CDR1 and CDR2: SGDLS, YYNGEE. The trim removed 3 bases at V and 4 bases at J, leaving 6 bases unmatched. The CDR3 DNA is TGTGCCAGCAGCGCAAATACAGGGGCCTATGGCTACACCTTC. It is translated as CASSANTGAYGYTF.

CDR3 sequence: CAAAAETTSTDTQYF. CDR3 nucleotides: TGTGCCGCCGCCGCCGAGACCACTAGCACAGATACGCAGTATTTT. The chain couples TRBV6-2 or TRBV6-3 to TRBJ2-3; D gene uncertain. V lost 11 bases and J 0 bases, leaving 18 bases between the germline ends. The CDR3 contains 15 residues. From germline, CDR1 is MNHEY and CDR2 SVGEGT.

The chain couples TRBV5-1 to TRBJ2-1; 7 bases agree with TRBD1. The germline CDR1 and CDR2 sequences are SGHRS and YFSETQ. V lost 5 bases to trimming and J lost 3 bases; unmatched junction nucleotides: 5. There are 14 residues in the CDR3. CDR3 loop: CASRPGTDYNEQFF. The DNA for the CDR3 is TGCGCCAGCAGACCCGGGACAGACTACAATGAGCAGTTCTTC.

This clonotype was counted a few times. This chain links TRBV3-1 with TRBJ1-1; unclear D gene. V gave up 1 base and J gave up 2 bases, with 8 bases separating them. This CDR3 is 14 amino acids long. Per germline, CDR1 LGHDT and CDR2 YNNKEL (reference sequence). The CDR3 DNA sequence: TGTGCCAGCAGCCAAGCCATCCGAAACACTGAAGCTTTCTTT. Its translation: CASSQAIRNTEAFF. Filled out from reference TRBV3-1 and TRBJ1-1, the complete variable domain reads DTAVSQTPKYLVTQMGNDKSIKCEQNLGHDTMYWYKQDSKKFLKIMFSYNNKELIINETVPNRFSPKSPDKAHLNLHINSLELGDSAVYFCASSQAIRNTEAFFGQGTRLTVV.

The J gene is TRBJ2-2, the V gene TRBV5-6, with TRBD1 identical over 7 bases. The V segment lost 4 bases and the J segment 5 bases; nucleotides outside the gene matches: 8. Germline-derived CDR1 and CDR2 are SGHDT and YYEEEE. The CDR3 spans 15 residues. The CDR3 coding sequence is TGTGCCAGCAGCCTACGGGACAGTGGGACCGGGGAGCTGTTTTTT. It translates to CASSLRDSGTGELFF.

In this sample, this clonotype turned up many times. The chain carries TRBV12-3 or TRBV12-4 and TRBJ1-2, with TRBD1 as a possible D gene (5 bases). Trimming took 2 bases from V and 1 from J, leaving 8 bases between them. This CDR3 spans 14 amino acids. CDR3 in DNA: TGTGCCAGCAGTTTAATGGGGGATAACTATGGCTACACCTTC. Protein: CASSLMGDNYGYTF.

This clonotype was counted many times. The J gene is TRBJ2-3, the V gene TRBV11-2, with a tentative D call TRBD2 (5 bases). Germline CDR1 SGHAT, CDR2 FQNNGV. The CDR3 covers 15 residues. V was trimmed by 5 bases and J by 1 base, leaving 13 bases between them. CDR3 nucleotides: TGTGCCAGCAGCCCGAAATTCGGGGGCACAGATACGCAGTATTTT. Translated: CASSPKFGGTDTQYF.

This clonotype came up a few times. J is TRBJ2-7 and V is TRBV5-6; D is possibly TRBD1 (6 bases). The germline V gene encodes CDR1 SGHDT and CDR2 YYEEEE. The length of the CDR3 is 15 residues. V was trimmed by 2 bases and J by 1 base, leaving 13 bases between them. The CDR3 loop reads CASSLKFDRSYEQYF. The CDR3 nucleotides are TGTGCCAGCAGCTTAAAGTTCGACAGGTCCTACGAGCAGTACTTC. Drawing the rest from reference TRBV5-6 and TRBJ2-7, the complete variable domain is DAGVTQSPTHLIKTRGQQVTLRCSPKSGHDTVSWYQQALGQGPQFIFQYYEEEERQRGNFPDRFSGHQFPNYSSELNVNALLLGDSALYLCASSLKFDRSYEQYFGPGTRLTVT.

This clonotype occurred many times. The chain recombines TRBV3-1 with TRBJ2-7, with 8 nucleotides matching TRBD2. CDR1 and CDR2 from the germline V gene are LGHDT and YNNKEL (reference sequence). This CDR3 is built from 15 residues. Trimming removed 5 bases from V and 4 bases from J; junction bases left unmatched: 10. The CDR3 region is CASSWTPGGQYEQYF. The DNA of the CDR3 is TGTGCCAGCAGCTGGACACCGGGAGGGCAGTACGAGCAGTACTTC.

This clonotype was seen many times. This chain connects TRBV20-1 to TRBJ2-5; 8 bases align to TRBD1. The CDR3 contains 12 residues. J gave up 5 bases and V 5 bases, and 4 bases lay outside the gene matches. CDR1 is DFQATT, CDR2 SNEGSKA, per germline (reference sequence). The CDR3 sequence is CSAGTGLETQYF. Here the CDR3 DNA reads TGCAGTGCTGGGACAGGTTTGGAGACCCAGTACTTC.

Remarks on this clonotype: Just one base apart from a much larger clone, this may be a read error. The V and J genes are TRBV7-2 and TRBJ2-1; D gene unclear. The J call may not be correct, given that the DNA end is closer to TRBJ2-7. Germline values: CDR1 SGHTA, CDR2 FQGNSA. The CDR3 loop spans 15 amino acids. CDR3 in amino acids: CASSFRYTLYNEQYF. For the CDR3, the DNA is TGTGCCAGCAGCTTCCGGTACACCCTCTACAATGAGCAGTACTTC.

This clonotype was detected ten times or more. The rearrangement joins TRBV2 to TRBJ2-7, with unresolved D. The CDR3 length is 14 residues. V was clipped by 9 bases and J by 5 bases, with 20 bases between them. CDR1 SNHLY and CDR2 FYNNEI come from the germline V gene. CDR3 nucleotide sequence: TGTGCCAGTCTCCCTCGACAAGGCCTAGACGAGCAGTACTTC. It is translated as CASLPRQGLDEQYF. The full variable domain, completed using reference TRBV2 and TRBJ2-7, is EPEVTQTPSHQVTQMGQEVILRCVPISNHLYFYWYRQILGQKVEFLVSFYNNEISEKSEIFDDQFSVERPDGSNFTLKIRSTKLEDSAMYFCASLPRQGLDEQYFGPGTRLTVT.

Comment on this clonotype: Just one base apart from a much larger clone, this may be a read error. This rearrangement joins TRBV2 to TRBJ2-3; 10 positions match TRBD2. The CDR3 is made up of 17 amino acids. Germline loops: CDR1 SNHLY, CDR2 FYNNEI. CDR3 sequence (DNA): TGTGCCAGCAGTGAAGCTCGACTAGCGGGTTCCACAGATACGCGGTATTTT. Translated, it gives CASSEARLAGSTDTRYF.

This clonotype was picked up a small number of times. This chain uses TRBV20-1 with TRBJ2-7; 9 bases are a match to TRBD2. The trim removed 5 bases at V and 6 bases at J, leaving 20 bases unmatched. Germline values: CDR1 DFQATT, CDR2 SNEGSKA (reference sequence). CDR3 size: 17 residues. The CDR3 region is CSAFTTFEGLAGSEQYF. The CDR3 DNA follows: TGCAGTGCTTTTACGACTTTTGAGGGGCTAGCGGGGAGCGAGCAGTACTTC.

This clonotype has ten or more counts. The CDR3 spells CASSYNGGNIQYF. CDR3 in DNA: TGTGCCAGCAGTTATAACGGGGGAAACATTCAGTACTTC. V and J are TRBV6-2 or TRBV6-3 and TRBJ2-4, with D maybe TRBD2 (6 bases). The length of the CDR3 is 13 residues. CDR1 and CDR2 from the germline V gene are MNHEY and SVGEGT. Trimming pared 3 bases from V and 6 bases from J, leaving 9 bases between.

This clonotype was found many times. One end of the junction varies from germline; a read error may be responsible. The gene calls are TRBV12-3 or TRBV12-4 and TRBJ2-3, with D possibly being TRBD2 (6 bases). The CDR3 is made up of 14 amino acids. The CDR3 spells CASSLVLEGTRPFF. The CDR3 DNA reads as TGTGCCAGCAGTTTAGTATTGGAGGGTACCCGGCCTTTCTTT.

This clonotype was counted between two and nine times. The chain is built from TRBV20-1 and TRBJ1-1; D ambiguous. V was trimmed by 0 bases and J by 1 base, leaving 9 bases between them. The CDR3 runs to 14 residues. Germline CDR1 DFQATT, CDR2 SNEGSKA (reference sequence). The CDR3 sequence: CSARDKSGNTEAFF. DNA for the CDR3: TGCAGTGCTAGAGATAAATCAGGGAACACTGAAGCTTTCTTT.

This clonotype was counted many times. V usage is TRBV20-1 and J usage is TRBJ2-1; 13 nucleotides agree with TRBD2. Germline V lookup: CDR1 DFQATT, CDR2 SNEGSKA (reference sequence). The CDR3 covers 15 residues. The trim removed 1 base at V and 9 bases at J, leaving 6 bases unmatched. The CDR3 is CSARVLAGGPSEQFF. The CDR3 bases are TGCAGTGCTAGAGTACTAGCGGGAGGGCCGAGTGAGCAGTTCTTC.